Many counts were recorded for the clone carrying this T cell receptor (beta chain). Antigen specificity is unknown. The data were taken from a study of metastatic and nonmetastatic thyroid tumors. Across the whole study: The authors compared repertoires across blood and tumor or nodule tissue from malignant and benign thyroid patients. Study-level findings and limits: Patients with malignant thyroid tumors reportedly had significantly higher TCR beta diversity than those with benign nodules, in blood and tumor.

In the study's own analysis: The distant-metastasis classifier for papillary thyroid cancer was built from CDR3 differences across clinicopathological groups. TCRdb recomputed clones from the PCR reads via MiXCR. TCRdb's processing, not the authors', yielded these V and J calls. The sample includes 30,000 to 35,000 clones, 25% to 35% seen only once; the top ten take 25% to 35%. Each patient came to thyroid surgery without any prior treatment (of any kind). This receptor was obtained from a female donor with papillary thyroid cancer or a benign thyroid nodule (not recorded which). Some clones in this sample may be carry-over from other donors' samples. Material: blood.

In DNA, the CDR3 is TGTGCCACCAGTGATGGCAGGGGGCTTATCTATGGCTACACCTTC. This translates into CATSDGRGLIYGYTF. V and J are TRBV24-1 and TRBJ1-2; the match to TRBD1 covers 8 bases. Germline assignment: CDR1 KGHDR and CDR2 SFDVKD. The length of the CDR3 is 15 residues. The V and J ends lost 3 bases and 4 bases, in that order; junction bases with no gene match: 6.